The sequence of this T cell receptor beta chain was determined in a study of cytotoxic CD8 clonotypes in ibrutinib-treated CLL. The protocol was immunoSEQ multiplex PCR, while the TCRdb copy is restricted to in-frame clones and leaves out a portion. This table has approximately 74,000 clones, around 84% appearing once. CDR1 is SEHNR, CDR2 FQNEAQ, per germline (reference sequence). V was trimmed by 2 bases and J by 5 bases, leaving 12 bases between them. The CDR3 length is 14 residues. The sequenced sample was PBMCs, obtained at disease progression, from a patient treated with ibrutinib. V usage is TRBV7-9 and J usage is TRBJ1-1; maybe TRBD1 (5 bases). The receptor's source is a human donor with chronic lymphocytic leukemia. The CDR3 is CASSLSSRGTEAFF. CDR3 nucleotides: TGTGCCAGCAGCTTATCCTCACGGGGGACTGAAGCTTTCTTT. Drawing the rest from reference TRBV7-9 and TRBJ1-1, the complete variable domain is DTGVSQNPRHKITKRGQNVTFRCDPISEHNRLYWYRQTLGQGPEFLTYFQNEAQLEKSRLLSDRFSAERPKGSFSTLEIQRTEQGDSAMYLCASSLSSRGTEAFFGQGTRLTVV.